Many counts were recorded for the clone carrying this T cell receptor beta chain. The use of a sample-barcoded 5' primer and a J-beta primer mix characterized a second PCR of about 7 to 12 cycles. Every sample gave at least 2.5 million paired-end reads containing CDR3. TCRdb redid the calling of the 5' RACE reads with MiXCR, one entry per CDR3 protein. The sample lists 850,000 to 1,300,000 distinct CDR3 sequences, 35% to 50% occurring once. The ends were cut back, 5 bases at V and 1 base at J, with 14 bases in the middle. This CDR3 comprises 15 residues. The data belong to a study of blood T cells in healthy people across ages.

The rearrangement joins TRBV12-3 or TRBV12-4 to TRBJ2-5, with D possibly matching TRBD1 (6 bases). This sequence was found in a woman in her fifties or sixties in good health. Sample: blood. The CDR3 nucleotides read TGTGCCAGCAGTATCAAGACAGGCCCCCAAGAGACCCAGTACTTC. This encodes CASSIKTGPQETQYF.